Listed below are T cell receptor delta chains from one sample, sequenced in a study of gamma-delta chains in newborns, infants, children. TCRdb re-called clones from the reads via CATT. The sample has about 4,900 delta-chain clones, more than 2.5% seen once. The specimen sequenced was blood. Source of these receptors: a child who was a newborn, infant or young child, either healthy, febrile or measles-vaccinated (not recorded which). CDR3s include the opening cysteine and the closing phenylalanine or tryptophan. A D gene is named only where the DNA matches it firmly. For some rows the clone size is stated as once, few or many, or as a class when expanded; others skip it.

cdr3_aa,cdr3_nt,clone_size,v_call,j_call,d_call
CALGEQTRPGKWLTAQLFF,TGTGCTCTTGGGGAACAAACCCGCCCTGGGAAGTGGCTGACAGCACAACTCTTCTTT,NA,TRDV1,TRDJ2,NA
CACDTGGPSSWDTRQMFF,TGTGCCTGTGACACTGGGGGACCGAGCTCCTGGGACACCCGACAGATGTTTTTC,medium-sized,TRDV2,TRDJ3,TRDD3
CACDTLLGDQSSWDTRQMFF,TGTGCCTGTGACACCCTACTGGGGGACCAGAGCTCCTGGGACACCCGACAGATGTTTTTC,few,TRDV2,TRDJ3,TRDD3
CACDVLGAPGTAQLFF,TGTGCCTGTGATGTACTGGGGGCCCCGGGGACAGCACAACTCTTCTTT,NA,TRDV2,TRDJ2,TRDD3
CALGELLFLLGDKSLTARLFF,TGTGCTCTTGGGGAACTCCTTTTCCTACTGGGGGATAAGTCTTTGACAGCACGACTCTTCTTT,NA,TRDV1,TRDJ2,TRDD3
CACDTVLGEATWDTRQTFF,TGTGCCTGTGACACCGTACTGGGGGAGGCCACCTGGGACACCCGACAGACGTTTTTC,NA,TRDV2,TRDJ3,TRDD3
CACDSLLGLTAQLFF,TGTGCCTGTGACAGCTTACTGGGCCTGACAGCACAACTCTTCTTT,medium-sized,TRDV2,TRDJ2,NA
CACDDLGVDTRQMFF,TGTGCCTGTGACGACCTGGGGGTCGACACCCGACAGATGTTTTTC,NA,TRDV2,TRDJ3,TRDD3
CAFRAGGGFSTDKLIF,TGTGCCTTTAGGGCCGGTGGGGGTTTCTCAACCGATAAACTCATCTTT,NA,TRDV3,TRDJ1,NA
CACDPLGDNRSTDKLIF,TGTGCCTGTGACCCCTTGGGGGATAATAGGTCCACCGATAAACTCATATTT,few,TRDV2,TRDJ1,TRDD3
CACDSVLGDTRWDTRQMFF,TGTGCCTGTGACTCCGTACTGGGGGATACGCGCTGGGACACCCGACAGATGTTTTTC,few,TRDV2,TRDJ3,TRDD3
CACDWGPSSWDTRQMFF,TGTGCCTGTGACTGGGGGCCTAGCTCCTGGGACACCCGACAGATGTTTTTC,NA,TRDV2,TRDJ3,NA
CACDTIGDSWDTRQMFF,TGTGCCTGTGACACAATCGGGGATAGTTGGGACACCCGACAGATGTTTTTC,few,TRDV2,TRDJ3,TRDD3
CACDTGIRKTDKLIF,TGTGCCTGTGACACCGGGATAAGGAAAACCGATAAACTCATCTTT,few,TRDV2,TRDJ1,NA
CACDTAGRAGDSSWTDKLIF,TGTGCCTGTGACACCGCGGGTCGCGCTGGGGATTCCAGCTGGACCGATAAACTCATCTTT,few,TRDV2,TRDJ1,NA
CACDMWGYTDKLIF,TGTGCCTGTGACATGTGGGGGTACACCGATAAACTCATCTTT,NA,TRDV2,TRDJ1,NA
CACDTGGLGIPVRQMFF,TGTGCCTGTGACACCGGAGGACTGGGGATCCCCGTCCGACAGATGTTTTTC,few,TRDV2,TRDJ3,TRDD3
CALGELPTRDILDKLIF,TGTGCTCTTGGGGAACTTCCTACGCGGGATATCCTCGATAAACTCATCTTT,few,TRDV1,TRDJ1,NA
CACALCYNTDKLIF,TGTGCCTGTGCCCTCTGTTACAACACCGATAAACTCATCTTT,few,TRDV2,TRDJ1,NA
CACDKGGIHSDKLIF,TGTGCCTGTGACAAAGGGGGGATACACTCCGATAAACTCATCTTT,few,TRDV2,TRDJ1,TRDD3
CACDTAGDTSWDTRQMFF,TGTGCCTGTGACACCGCTGGGGATACCTCCTGGGACACCCGACAGATGTTTTTC,few,TRDV2,TRDJ3,TRDD3
CALGERTTFWGIHAFSYTDKLIF,TGTGCTCTTGGGGAACGGACCACTTTTTGGGGGATACACGCGTTTTCGTACACCGATAAACTCATCTTT,NA,TRDV1,TRDJ1,TRDD3
CACDILGDTYTDKLIF,TGTGCCTGTGACATACTGGGGGATACGTACACCGATAAACTCATCTTT,medium-sized,TRDV2,TRDJ1,TRDD3
CACDEMGDSSWDTRQMFF,TGTGCCTGTGACGAAATGGGGGATAGCTCCTGGGACACCCGACAGATGTTTTTC,few,TRDV2,TRDJ3,TRDD3
CACDTLLGDTEVVTDKLIF,TGTGCCTGTGACACCTTACTGGGGGATACGGAGGTGGTCACCGATAAACTCATCTTT,NA,TRDV2,TRDJ1,TRDD3
CACDTVLPSSWDTRQMFF,TGTGCCTGTGACACCGTACTGCCTAGCTCCTGGGACACCCGACAGATGTTTTTC,few,TRDV2,TRDJ3,NA
CACDSTGGTISWDTRQMFF,TGTGCCTGTGACAGTACTGGGGGAACCATCTCCTGGGACACCCGACAGATGTTTTTC,NA,TRDV2,TRDJ3,TRDD3
CACDQGGFPLSWDTRQMFF,TGTGCCTGTGATCAGGGGGGATTCCCCCTCTCCTGGGACACCCGACAGATGTTTTTC,few,TRDV2,TRDJ3,TRDD3
CACDAVLGGSSWDTRQMFF,TGTGCCTGTGACGCCGTACTGGGGGGGAGCTCCTGGGACACCCGACAGATGTTTTTC,NA,TRDV2,TRDJ3,TRDD3